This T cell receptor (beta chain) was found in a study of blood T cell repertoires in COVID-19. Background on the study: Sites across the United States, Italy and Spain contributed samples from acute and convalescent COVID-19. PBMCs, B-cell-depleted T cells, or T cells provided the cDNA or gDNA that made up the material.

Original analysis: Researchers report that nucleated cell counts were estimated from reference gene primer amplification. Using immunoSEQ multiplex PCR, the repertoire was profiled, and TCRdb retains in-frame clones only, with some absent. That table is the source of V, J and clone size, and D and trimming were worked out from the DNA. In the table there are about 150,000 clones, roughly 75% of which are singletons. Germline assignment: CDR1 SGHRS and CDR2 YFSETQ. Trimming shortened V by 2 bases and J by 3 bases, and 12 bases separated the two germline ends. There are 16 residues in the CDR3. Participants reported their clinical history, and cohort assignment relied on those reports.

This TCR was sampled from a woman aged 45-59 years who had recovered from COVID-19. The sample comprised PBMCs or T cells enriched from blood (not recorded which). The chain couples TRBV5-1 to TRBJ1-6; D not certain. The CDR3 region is CASSFRIAGYNSPLHF. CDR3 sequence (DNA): TGCGCCAGCAGCTTTCGGATAGCCGGCTATAATTCACCCCTCCACTTT.